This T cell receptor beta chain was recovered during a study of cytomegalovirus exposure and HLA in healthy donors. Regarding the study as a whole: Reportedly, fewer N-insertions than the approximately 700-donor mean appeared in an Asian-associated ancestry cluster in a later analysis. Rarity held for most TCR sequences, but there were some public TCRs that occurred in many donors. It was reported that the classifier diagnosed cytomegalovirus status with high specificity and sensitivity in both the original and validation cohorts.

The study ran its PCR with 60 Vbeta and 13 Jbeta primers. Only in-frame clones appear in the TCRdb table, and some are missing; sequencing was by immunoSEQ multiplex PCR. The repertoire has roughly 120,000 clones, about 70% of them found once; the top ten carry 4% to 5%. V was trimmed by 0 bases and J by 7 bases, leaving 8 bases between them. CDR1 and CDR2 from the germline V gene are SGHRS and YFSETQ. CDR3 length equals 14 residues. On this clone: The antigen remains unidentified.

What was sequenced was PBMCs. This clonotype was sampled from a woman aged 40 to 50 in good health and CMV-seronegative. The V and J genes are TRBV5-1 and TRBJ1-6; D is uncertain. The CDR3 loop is CASSLGGGNSPLHF. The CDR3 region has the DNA TGCGCCAGCAGCTTGGGAGGAGGCAATTCACCCCTCCACTTT.